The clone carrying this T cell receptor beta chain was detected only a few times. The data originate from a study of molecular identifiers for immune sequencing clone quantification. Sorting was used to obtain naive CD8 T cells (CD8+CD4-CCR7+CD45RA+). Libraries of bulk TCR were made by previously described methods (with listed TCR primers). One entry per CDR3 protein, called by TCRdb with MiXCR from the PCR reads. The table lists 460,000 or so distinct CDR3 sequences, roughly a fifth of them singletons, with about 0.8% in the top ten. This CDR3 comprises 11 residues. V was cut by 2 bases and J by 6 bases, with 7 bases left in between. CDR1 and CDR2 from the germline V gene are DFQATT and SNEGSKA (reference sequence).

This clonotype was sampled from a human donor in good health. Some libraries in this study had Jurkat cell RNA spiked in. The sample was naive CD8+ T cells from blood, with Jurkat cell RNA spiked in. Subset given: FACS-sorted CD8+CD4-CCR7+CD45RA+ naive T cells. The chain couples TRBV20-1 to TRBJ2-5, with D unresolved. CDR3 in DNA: TGCAGTGCTAGAAACGAACAGACCCAGTACTTC. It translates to CSARNEQTQYF.